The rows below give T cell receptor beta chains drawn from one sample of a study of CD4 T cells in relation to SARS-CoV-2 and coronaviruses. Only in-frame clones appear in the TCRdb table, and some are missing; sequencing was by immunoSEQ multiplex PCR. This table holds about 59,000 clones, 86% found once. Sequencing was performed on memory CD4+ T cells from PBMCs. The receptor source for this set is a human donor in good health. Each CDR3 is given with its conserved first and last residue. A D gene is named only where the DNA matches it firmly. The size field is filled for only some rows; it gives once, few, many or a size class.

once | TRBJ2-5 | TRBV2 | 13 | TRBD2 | CASKLAGLETQYF | TGTGCCAGCAAACTAGCGGGATTGGAGACCCAGTACTTC
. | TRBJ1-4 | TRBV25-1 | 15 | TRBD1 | CASSNRDRVGEKLFF | TGTGCCAGCAGTAACCGGGACAGGGTTGGGGAAAAACTGTTTTTT
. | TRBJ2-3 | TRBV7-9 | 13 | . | CASSFSSTDTQYF | TGTGCCAGCAGCTTTAGTAGCACAGATACGCAGTATTTT
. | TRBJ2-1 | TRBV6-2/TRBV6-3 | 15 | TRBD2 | CASSQGLAGENEQFF | TGTGCCAGCAGCCAGGGACTAGCGGGAGAGAACGAGCAGTTCTTC
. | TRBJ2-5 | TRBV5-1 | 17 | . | CASSLAPASGGGETQYF | TGCGCCAGCAGCTTGGCCCCGGCTAGCGGAGGGGGGGAGACCCAGTACTTC
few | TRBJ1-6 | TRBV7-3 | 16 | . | CASSLSGTKANSPLHF | TGTGCCAGCAGCTTATCGGGAACTAAGGCTAATTCACCCCTCCACTTT
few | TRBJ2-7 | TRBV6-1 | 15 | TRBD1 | CASSDGTGSFYEQYF | TGTGCCAGCAGTGATGGGACAGGGTCATTCTACGAGCAGTACTTC
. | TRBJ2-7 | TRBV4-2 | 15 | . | CASSQESEAAYEQYF | TGTGCCAGCAGCCAAGAATCAGAGGCAGCCTACGAGCAGTACTTC
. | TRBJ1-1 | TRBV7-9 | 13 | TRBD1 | CASSDSGGTEAFF | TGTGCCAGCAGCGATTCAGGGGGCACTGAAGCTTTCTTT
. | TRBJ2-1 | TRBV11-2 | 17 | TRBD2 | CASSLVQRRERGNEQFF | TGTGCCAGCAGCTTAGTGCAGCGGCGGGAGCGGGGCAATGAGCAGTTCTTC